This TCR beta chain was identified during a study of blood T cells in healthy people across ages. Findings and caveats of the study: A roughly linear age-dependent decrease characterized TCR beta diversity per million T cells.

There are 16 residues in the CDR3. CDR1 and CDR2 from the germline V gene are MGHRA and YSYEKL. V lost 1 base, J lost 1 base, and 13 bases lay in between. In this sample, this clonotype turned up a few times. Its cognate antigen is unknown. Using a J-beta primer mix together with a sample-barcoded 5' primer, a second PCR was run for roughly 7 to 12 cycles. All samples gave at least 2.5 million CDR3-containing paired-end reads. TCRdb ran MiXCR on the 5' RACE reads and lists one entry per CDR3 protein. The sample consists of over 1,200,000 distinct CDR3 sequences, roughly 60% of them appearing once. The source material was blood. The clonotype was recovered from a man aged 18 to 29 in good health. The rearrangement joins TRBV4-1 to TRBJ2-5; D not certain. This CDR3 reads CASSQGLKEVQETQYF. The CDR3 DNA is TGCGCCAGCAGCCAAGGGTTGAAGGAAGTCCAAGAGACCCAGTACTTC.